Each of the 16 T cell receptor beta chains below was sequenced from the same sample in a study of graft-versus-host responses after intestinal transplantation. Antigens for these TCRs are unknown. The protocol was immunoSEQ multiplex PCR, while the TCRdb copy is restricted to in-frame clones and leaves out a portion. The table shows about 71,000 clones, with about 90% occurring only once. The sample in question was unstimulated CD8+ T cells sorted from spleen or lymph node cells, obtained before intestinal transplant. The receptors shown here come from a human donor who received an intestinal transplant.

This rearrangement joins TRBV5-1 to TRBJ2-7; the D is unclear. V was trimmed by 0 bases and J by 3 bases, leaving 7 bases between them. Germline lookup yields CDR1 SGHRS and CDR2 YFSETQ. The CDR3 runs to 13 residues. The CDR3, as DNA: TGCGCCAGCAGCTTGGAACAGAACTACGAGCAGTACTTC. Its translation is CASSLEQNYEQYF.

The chain is built from TRBV4-2 and TRBJ2-1; 7 bases are shared with TRBD1. J gave up 5 bases and V 5 bases, and 6 bases lay outside the gene matches. The CDR3 contains 14 residues. CDR1 is LGHNA and CDR2 is YNFKEQ in the germline V gene. This CDR3 reads CASSNTGADNEQFF. The CDR3 DNA is TGTGCCAGCAGCAACACAGGGGCCGACAATGAGCAGTTCTTC.

This rearrangement joins TRBV5-1 to TRBJ1-1, with D possibly being TRBD1 (5 bases). Germline V gene data show CDR1 as SGHRS and CDR2 as YFSETQ. CDR3 length: 14 residues. Between the trimmed V and J ends, which lost 3 bases and 5 bases, there was a span of 14 bases. CDR3 DNA: TGCGCCAGCAGCTCAGGAGGGGCGGGTACTGAAGCTTTCTTT. Protein product: CASSSGGAGTEAFF.

The V gene is TRBV11-2, the J gene TRBJ2-1, with D unresolved. Looked up from germline, CDR1 is SGHAT and CDR2 is FQNNGV. The CDR3 is 12 amino acids. Trimming removed 7 bases at V and 13 bases at J, with 17 bases between. CDR3 in amino acids: CASTHSSLFQFF. CDR3 bases: TGTGCCAGCACCCACTCGTCGCTATTTCAGTTCTTC.

The chain is built from TRBV2 and TRBJ2-5; TRBD2 aligns across 8 bases. The CDR3 is 16 residues long. Unmatched junction bases numbered 8, after V lost 4 bases and J lost 1 base. Germline CDR1 and CDR2: SNHLY and FYNNEI. The DNA for the CDR3 is TGTGCCAGCAGTGGGGGAGGTAGCGGGGCCCAAGAGACCCAGTACTTC. This sequence encodes CASSGGGSGAQETQYF.

As regards this clone: Compared with germline, one end of the junction differs, possibly owing to a read error. The V call is TRBV27, the J call TRBJ1-2; 9 bases line up with TRBD1. From germline, CDR1 is MNHEY and CDR2 SMNVEV (reference sequence). The CDR3 covers 13 residues. CDR3 in DNA: TGTGCCAGCAAGAGTGGGACAGGGAACGGCTACACCTTT. Protein product: CASKSGTGNGYTF.

This clone was picked up one time. This rearrangement joins TRBV7-6 to TRBJ1-2, with a tentative D call TRBD1 (5 bases). The CDR3 covers 16 residues. Germline V CDR1 and CDR2: SGHVS, FNYEAQ. Trimming removed 0 bases from V and 0 bases from J, with 11 bases in between. The CDR3 sequence: CASSLAEGIANYGYTF. The CDR3 region has the DNA TGTGCCAGCAGCTTAGCGGAGGGGATAGCTAACTATGGCTACACCTTC. Drawing the rest from reference TRBV7-6 and TRBJ1-2, the complete variable domain is GAGVSQSPRYKVTKRGQDVALRCDPISGHVSLYWYRQALGQGPEFLTYFNYEAQQDKSGLPNDRFSAERPEGSISTLTIQRTEQRDSAMYRCASSLAEGIANYGYTFGSGTRLTVV.

The chain links TRBV5-6 to TRBJ2-7; D is undetermined. CDR1 and CDR2 from the germline V gene are SGHDT and YYEEEE. CDR3 length: 16 amino acids. V was shortened by 1 base and J by 0 bases, with 14 bases between the two germline ends. CDR3 DNA: TGTGCCAGCAGCTTGCTCGGTTATTCATACTCCTACGAGCAGTACTTC. This sequence encodes CASSLLGYSYSYEQYF. The whole variable domain, filled in from reference TRBV5-6 and TRBJ2-7, reads DAGVTQSPTHLIKTRGQQVTLRCSPKSGHDTVSWYQQALGQGPQFIFQYYEEEERQRGNFPDRFSGHQFPNYSSELNVNALLLGDSALYLCASSLLGYSYSYEQYFGPGTRLTVT.

The rearrangement joins TRBV9 to TRBJ2-1; TRBD2 agrees at 12 bases. The CDR3 extends over 17 amino acids. V was pared by 3 bases and J by 7 bases, with 11 bases of the junction left unmatched. CDR1 and CDR2 from the germline V gene are SGDLS and YYNGEE. The CDR3 nucleotides are TGTGCCAGCAGCGGAAGCCGACTAGCGGGGGTCTGGAATGAGCAGTTCTTC. Translated, it gives CASSGSRLAGVWNEQFF.

This rearrangement joins TRBV27 to TRBJ1-3; D might be TRBD1 (5 bases). The CDR3 is 16 residues long. V lost 0 bases and J lost 4, with 13 bases in between. Germline V gene data show CDR1 as MNHEY and CDR2 as SMNVEV (reference sequence). This CDR3 is CASSLSGRVGGNTIYF. In DNA, the CDR3 is TGTGCCAGCAGTTTATCGGGCAGGGTGGGGGGAAACACCATATATTTT.

This clone was detected once. This chain connects TRBV7-6 to TRBJ1-5; 8 nucleotides align to TRBD1. With 5 bases clipped from V and 6 bases from J, the junction kept 9 bases outside the gene matches. Germline lookup yields CDR1 SGHVS and CDR2 FNYEAQ. The CDR3 consists of 15 residues. CDR3 region: CASSQGSGGSQPQHF. In nucleotides, the CDR3 is TGTGCCAGCAGCCAGGGGTCAGGGGGCAGTCAGCCCCAGCATTTT. Combining the CDR3 with reference TRBV7-6 and TRBJ1-5 gives the whole variable domain GAGVSQSPRYKVTKRGQDVALRCDPISGHVSLYWYRQALGQGPEFLTYFNYEAQQDKSGLPNDRFSAERPEGSISTLTIQRTEQRDSAMYRCASSQGSGGSQPQHFGDGTRLSIL.

V gene TRBV7-9 combines with J gene TRBJ2-5; TRBD2 is a possible D gene (5 bases). Trimming removed 7 bases at V and 0 bases at J, with 21 bases between. Germline assignment: CDR1 SEHNR and CDR2 FQNEAQ (reference sequence). The CDR3 totals 17 residues. In DNA, the CDR3 is TGTGCCAGCAACCCCGGGGATACGACCAAGGACCAAGAGACCCAGTACTTC. Protein: CASNPGDTTKDQETQYF. Together with reference TRBV7-9 and TRBJ2-5, the CDR3 gives the full variable domain: DTGVSQNPRHKITKRGQNVTFRCDPISEHNRLYWYRQTLGQGPEFLTYFQNEAQLEKSRLLSDRFSAERPKGSFSTLEIQRTEQGDSAMYLCASNPGDTTKDQETQYFGPGTRLLVL.

The rearrangement joins TRBV6-6 to TRBJ1-3, with D perhaps matching TRBD1 (5 bases). The germline V and J ends were trimmed by 7 bases and 1 base, with 11 bases remaining between them. CDR1 is MNHNY and CDR2 is SVGAGI in the germline V gene (reference sequence). This CDR3 is 14 amino acids long. CDR3 nucleotides: TGTGCCAGCACCCAGGGTGGATCTGGAAACACCATATATTTT. This encodes CASTQGGSGNTIYF.

The DNA of the CDR3 is TGTGCCAGCAGCTACACCTCAGCGGGCGAGCAGTACTTC. Its protein is CASSYTSAGEQYF. The chain carries TRBV9 and TRBJ2-7, with TRBD2 as a possible D gene (6 bases). The V end lost 4 bases, the J end lost 6 bases, and 14 bases lay between the germline ends. The CDR3 length is 13 residues. Germline V gene sequence: CDR1 SGDLS, CDR2 YYNGEE.

The gene calls are TRBV13 and TRBJ2-7; TRBD2 agrees at 8 bases. CDR1 is PRHDT and CDR2 is FYEKMQ in the germline V gene (reference sequence). V trimming: 5 bases; J trimming: 2 bases; junction bases outside the gene matches: 2. The CDR3 sequence is 13 residues long. CDR3 residues: CASSVGGAYEQYF. The CDR3 bases are TGTGCCAGCAGCGTCGGGGGGGCCTACGAGCAGTACTTC.

This clone was counted only a few times. The chain recombines TRBV13 with TRBJ1-1, with 7 bases that match TRBD1. This CDR3 is built from 15 residues. CDR1 and CDR2 (germline): PRHDT, FYEKMQ (reference sequence). The V gene end was trimmed by 2 bases and the J gene end by 0 bases; junction bases not matched to a gene: 3. The CDR3 DNA follows: TGTGCCAGCAGCTTATCGGGACAGCTGAACACTGAAGCTTTCTTT. Translating gives CASSLSGQLNTEAFF.